Listed below are T cell receptor beta chains from one sample, sequenced in a study of cytomegalovirus exposure and HLA in healthy donors. Clones were read by immunoSEQ multiplex PCR, and TCRdb kept only the in-frame ones, dropping some. The sample includes around 97,000 clones. Material for sequencing was PBMCs. The origin of the receptors is a man aged 35 to 55 in good health and CMV-seronegative. The CDR3 runs from the conserved cysteine through the conserved F or W. The D gene is left open where the match is weak.

>TRBD2|TRBV5-1|TRBJ2-5
TGCGCCAGCAGCCTCTCCCCGACTAGCGGGAGTGAGACCCAGTACTTC
CASSLSPTSGSETQYF
>TRBD2|TRBV9|TRBJ2-1
TGTGCCAGCAGCGAGAGACTAGCGGGGGGCCATGAGCAGTTCTTC
CASSERLAGGHEQFF
>TRBD1|TRBV7-9|TRBJ1-2
TGTGCCAGCAGCTCTCAAGGGGGCGAAGGCTACACCTTC
CASSSQGGEGYTF
>.|TRBV7-2|TRBJ2-5
TGTGCCAGCAGCTTAGCGGGGGGGCGGGAGACCCAGTACTTC
CASSLAGGRETQYF
>TRBD2|TRBV5-4|TRBJ2-3
TGTGCCAGCAGCTCGAGACTAGCTGGGACAGATACGCAGTATTTT
CASSSRLAGTDTQYF
>TRBD1|TRBV25-1|TRBJ2-3
TGTGCCAGCAGTGTTGGGACAGGCACAGATACGCAGTATTTT
CASSVGTGTDTQYF
>.|TRBV7-8|TRBJ1-5
TGTGCCAGCAGCCGTACAGGGAATAGCAATCAGCCCCAGCATTTT
CASSRTGNSNQPQHF
>.|TRBV21-1|TRBJ2-7
TGTGCCAGCAGCAAAGAGCAGCGGGGGACCTACGAGCAGTACTTC
CASSKEQRGTYEQYF
>TRBD2|TRBV4-3|TRBJ2-3
TGCGCCAGCAGCCATGCCAGACTAGCGGGGGGTGTAGATACGCAGTATTTT
CASSHARLAGGVDTQYF
>TRBD1|TRBV19|TRBJ1-1
TGTGCCAGTAAGGGGGTGGGACAGGGAAACACTGAAGCTTTCTTT
CASKGVGQGNTEAFF
>TRBD1|TRBV28|TRBJ1-2
TGTGCCAGCATCCTAGGACAGGGAGTCAACTATGGCTACACCTTC
CASILGQGVNYGYTF
>.|TRBV28|TRBJ2-3
TGTGCCAGCAGTTTATTCGGTCGGCGGGAAATAGATACGCAGTATTTT
CASSLFGRREIDTQYF
>.|TRBV5-1|TRBJ2-2
TGCGCCAGCAGCTTGGATCGGAACACCGGGGAACTGTTTTTT
CASSLDRNTGELFF
>.|TRBV15|TRBJ1-4
TGTGCCACCAGCAGAGGGGGGGGGATGGATGAAAAACTGTTTTTT
CATSRGGGMDEKLFF
>.|TRBV6-5|TRBJ2-7
TGTGCCAGCAGTTACTCGGGGGCAGGTGTTTCCTACGAGCAGTACTTC
CASSYSGAGVSYEQYF
>.|TRBV7-8|TRBJ1-4
TGTGCCAGCAGCTCGACACGGCAGGCAAATGAAAAACTGTTTTTT
CASSSTRQANEKLFF
>.|TRBV29-1|TRBJ2-7
TGCAGCGTTATGTCTGGGACTCCCGTCGGAGATAACGAGCAGTACTTC
CSVMSGTPVGDNEQYF
>TRBD1|TRBV27|TRBJ1-1
TGTGCCAGCAGTAGCCCGACAGGGACTGAAGCTTTCTTT
CASSSPTGTEAFF
>.|TRBV4-3|TRBJ2-7
TGCGCCAGCAGTAAGGGGGACGCCTACGAGCAGTACTTC
CASSKGDAYEQYF
>.|TRBV11-3|TRBJ2-2
TGCGCCAGCAGCTTAGATCTCGGGGAGCTGTTTTTT
CASSLDLGELFF
>TRBD2|TRBV7-2|TRBJ2-5
TGTGCCAGCAGCTTGGGGGTAGCGGGAGGCCAAGAGACCCAGTACTTC
CASSLGVAGGQETQYF
>.|TRBV10-3|TRBJ1-1
TGTGCCATCAGTGAGGGCGGGGTCGGGAGTGACACTGAAGCTTTCTTT
CAISEGGVGSDTEAFF
>TRBD2|TRBV19|TRBJ2-7
TGTGCCAGTAGTACCGGGACTAGCGGCTACGAGCAGTACTTC
CASSTGTSGYEQYF
>TRBD1|TRBV28|TRBJ2-7
TGTGCCAGCAGTTTCACCGGACAGGGGGCTAACTACGAGCAGTACTTC
CASSFTGQGANYEQYF
>.|TRBV11-3|TRBJ2-5
TGTGCCAGCAGCCACGGACAACACCAAGAGACCCAGTACTTC
CASSHGQHQETQYF
>TRBD1|TRBV4-3|TRBJ1-5
TGCGCCAGCAGCCTAACGACAGGGGCTACTAATCAGCCCCAGCATTTT
CASSLTTGATNQPQHF
>.|TRBV15|TRBJ1-3
TGTGCCACCAGCAGAGCCGAAAGAGCGGGGGGGTCTGGAAACACCATATATTTT
CATSRAERAGGSGNTIYF
>TRBD2|TRBV10-3|TRBJ2-7
TGTGCCATCAGTGAGAGGAGCGGGAGGGCCGCACTTCCCTACGAGCAGTACTTC
CAISERSGRAALPYEQYF
>.|TRBV7-2|TRBJ2-4
TGTGCCAGCAGCTTAGCTCAGGGAGGCATTCAGTACTTC
CASSLAQGGIQYF
>.|TRBV5-1|TRBJ2-1
TGCGCCAGCAGCTTCCAAGGAGGCGACTACAATGAGCAGTTCTTC
CASSFQGGDYNEQFF
>.|TRBV6-5|TRBJ2-3
TGTGCCAGCAGGATGCAGAGCACAGGTACGCAGTATTTT
CASRMQSTGTQYF
>.|TRBV5-4|TRBJ2-3
TGTGCCAGCAGCACAGTTGGGGCCGGGGATACGCAGTATTTT
CASSTVGAGDTQYF
>TRBD1|TRBV14|TRBJ2-3
TGTGCCAGCAGCCAAGGTAGACAGGGGATCAACACAGATACGCAGTATTTT
CASSQGRQGINTDTQYF
>TRBD2|TRBV4-3|TRBJ2-2
TGCGCCAGCAGCCAGTCGGGACTAGCGGGGTTGAACACCGGGGAGCTGTTTTTT
CASSQSGLAGLNTGELFF
>.|TRBV9|TRBJ2-7
TGTGCCAGCAGTGGAGGCAGCACCTACGAGCAGTACTTC
CASSGGSTYEQYF
>.|TRBV6-6|TRBJ1-2
TGTGCCAGCAGTCTCGGACTCCCTCCCGGCTACACCTTC
CASSLGLPPGYTF
>TRBD2|TRBV15|TRBJ2-1
TGTGCCACCAGCCCCCGGGGTGCGGGGGGCACGTACAATGAGCAGTTCTTC
CATSPRGAGGTYNEQFF
>TRBD2|TRBV5-1|TRBJ2-1
TGCGCCAGCAGCTTGCGGATAGTAGCGGGGGGCGGCAATGAGCAGTTCTTC
CASSLRIVAGGGNEQFF
>TRBD1|TRBV9|TRBJ1-6
TGTGCCAGCAGCGTCGACAGGGCCCCTACGGGCGGGTCACCCCTCCACTTT
CASSVDRAPTGGSPLHF
>.|TRBV2|TRBJ1-2
TGTGCCAGCAGTGTGGGTGTCGGGGTCGGCTATGGCTACACCTTC
CASSVGVGVGYGYTF
>TRBD1|TRBV5-8|TRBJ1-1
TGTGCCAGCAGCTCGATCCGGGACAGGGGGCGAGTCACTGAAGCTTTCTTT
CASSSIRDRGRVTEAFF
>TRBD2|TRBV18|TRBJ2-3
TGTGCCAGCTCAATTACTAGCGGTAGCACAGATACGCAGTATTTT
CASSITSGSTDTQYF
>.|TRBV5-6|TRBJ2-6
TGTGCCAGCAGCCCGACAGCTACTGGGGCCAACGTCCTGACTTTC
CASSPTATGANVLTF
>TRBD1|TRBV9|TRBJ1-1
TGTGCCAGCAGCGCCTTGGCCACGGACAGGGGTTGGTCCGCTGAAGCTTTCTTT
CASSALATDRGWSAEAFF
>.|TRBV9|TRBJ1-3
TGTGCCAGCAGCGTATCCGGGGTGGTATCAGGAAACACCATATATTTT
CASSVSGVVSGNTIYF
>TRBD1|TRBV6-5|TRBJ1-1
TGTGCCAGCAGTTACTCAGGACAGGGGTCCACTGAAGCTTTCTTT
CASSYSGQGSTEAFF
>TRBD1|TRBV30|TRBJ2-5
TGTGCCTGGAGTTTGGACAGGGAGACCCAGTACTTC
CAWSLDRETQYF
>TRBD1|TRBV28|TRBJ1-2
TGTGCCAGCAGTTTATCCGGGACAGCCTATGGCTACACCTTC
CASSLSGTAYGYTF
>TRBD2|TRBV30|TRBJ2-1
TGTGCCTGGAGACGTAGCGGGGGGGAGCAGTTCTTC
CAWRRSGGEQFF
>TRBD2|TRBV11-2|TRBJ2-7
TGTGCCAGCAGCTTAGGAGCGGGAGGGACCTACGAGCAGTACTTC
CASSLGAGGTYEQYF
>TRBD1|TRBV7-7|TRBJ2-5
TGTGCCAGCGGGGACAGCATATTGGAGACCCAGTACTTC
CASGDSILETQYF
>TRBD2|TRBV27|TRBJ2-7
TGTGCCAGCAGTTCGGGACTAGCGGGAAACGAGCAGTACTTC
CASSSGLAGNEQYF
>.|TRBV5-1|TRBJ1-1
TGCGCCAGCAGCTTGGCAGGGGCGGCCACTGAAGCTTTCTTT
CASSLAGAATEAFF